The sequence of this T cell receptor beta chain was determined in a study of cytomegalovirus exposure and HLA in healthy donors. Findings of the study overall: Being indistinguishable, some V segments were excluded, TRBV6-2 and TRBV6-3 among them. HLA alleles were associated with 15,000 to 20,000 TCR beta sequences in a later analysis at 0.05 false discovery rate.

Points on this clone: The antigen is undetermined.

It was with 60 Vbeta and 13 Jbeta primers that the PCR ran. Profiling relied on immunoSEQ multiplex PCR, and the TCRdb table lists in-frame clones only, not all of them. Here the sample spans over 60,000 clones, 60% to 75% being singletons. The CDR3 has 15 residues. Per the germline V gene, CDR1 is SNHLY and CDR2 is FYNNEI. Deletions cut 5 bases from V and 4 bases from J, with 17 bases between. The rearrangement uses TRBV2 and TRBJ2-5; TRBD1 might be the D (5 bases). The sequenced material came from PBMCs. The clonotype comes from a man in his 70s in good health and CMV-seronegative. CDR3 DNA sequence: TGTGCCAGCAGTCGACACACCGGCCAGGGAGAGACCCAGTACTTC. It encodes CASSRHTGQGETQYF.